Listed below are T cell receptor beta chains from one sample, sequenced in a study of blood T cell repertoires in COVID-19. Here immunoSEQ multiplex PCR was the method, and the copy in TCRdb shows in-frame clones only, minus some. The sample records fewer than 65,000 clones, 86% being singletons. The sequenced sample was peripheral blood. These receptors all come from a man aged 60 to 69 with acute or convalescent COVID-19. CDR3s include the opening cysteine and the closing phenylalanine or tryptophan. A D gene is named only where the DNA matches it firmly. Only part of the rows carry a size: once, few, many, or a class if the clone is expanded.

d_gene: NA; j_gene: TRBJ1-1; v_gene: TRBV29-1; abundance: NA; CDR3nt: TGCAGCGTATTAGGGGCCACTGAAGCTTTCTTT; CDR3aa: CSVLGATEAFF
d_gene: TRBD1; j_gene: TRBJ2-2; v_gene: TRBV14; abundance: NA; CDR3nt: TGTGCCAGCAGCCAAATTCCGGGACAGTGGTCCGGGGAGCTGTTTTTT; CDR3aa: CASSQIPGQWSGELFF
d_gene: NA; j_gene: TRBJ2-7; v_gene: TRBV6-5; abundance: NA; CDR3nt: TGTGCCAGCAGTTACTCTGGCGGAACCTACGAGCAGTACTTC; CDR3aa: CASSYSGGTYEQYF
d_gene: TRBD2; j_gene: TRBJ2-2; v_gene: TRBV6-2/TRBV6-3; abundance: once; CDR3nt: TGTGCCAGCAGTTACGCGAACCACCGGAACAGCGGGGGGGCCGGGGAGCTGTTTTTT; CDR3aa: CASSYANHRNSGGAGELFF
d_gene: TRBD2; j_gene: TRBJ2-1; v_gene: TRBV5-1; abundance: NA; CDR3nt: TGCGCCAGCAGTGGGATAGCGGGAGCTGACAATGAGCAGTTCTTC; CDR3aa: CASSGIAGADNEQFF
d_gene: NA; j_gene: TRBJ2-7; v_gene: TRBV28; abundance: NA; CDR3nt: TGTGCCAGCAGTTTAATGAGAATGGCCTACGAGCAGTACTTC; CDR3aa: CASSLMRMAYEQYF
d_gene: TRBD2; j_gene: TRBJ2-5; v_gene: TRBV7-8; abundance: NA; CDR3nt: TGTGCCAGCAGCGGAGGGAGGGAGAGGGGAGAGACCCAGTACTTC; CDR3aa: CASSGGRERGETQYF
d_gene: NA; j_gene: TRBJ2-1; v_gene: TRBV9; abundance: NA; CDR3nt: TGTGCCAGCAGCGTATGGGGGGACTCCTACAATGAGCAGTTCTTC; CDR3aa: CASSVWGDSYNEQFF
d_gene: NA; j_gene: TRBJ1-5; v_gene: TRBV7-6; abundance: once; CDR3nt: TGTGCCAGCAGCCAGCGGACCGGGAATGGCAATCAGCCCCAGCATTTT; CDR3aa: CASSQRTGNGNQPQHF
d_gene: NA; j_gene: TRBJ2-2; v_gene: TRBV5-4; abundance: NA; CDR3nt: TGTGCCAGCAGCTTGGGGAGTAGCACGGTCGGGGAGCTGTTTTTT; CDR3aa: CASSLGSSTVGELFF
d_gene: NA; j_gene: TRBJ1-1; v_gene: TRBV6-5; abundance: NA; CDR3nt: TGTGCCAGCAGTTACTCCAGGAACACTGAAGCTTTCTTT; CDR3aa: CASSYSRNTEAFF
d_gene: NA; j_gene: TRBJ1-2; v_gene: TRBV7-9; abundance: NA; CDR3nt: TGTGCCAGCAGCTTAGGACAAGCATTAATCAGGGGTGGCTACACCTTC; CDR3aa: CASSLGQALIRGGYTF
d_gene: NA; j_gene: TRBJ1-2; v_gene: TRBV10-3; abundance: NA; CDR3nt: TGTGCCATCAGGGCAGGGGATAACTATGGCTACACCTTC; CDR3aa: CAIRAGDNYGYTF
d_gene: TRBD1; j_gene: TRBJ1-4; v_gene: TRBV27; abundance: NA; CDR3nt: TGTGCCAGCAGTTTTAGGGACAGACAGGGAAAACTGTTTTTT; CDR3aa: CASSFRDRQGKLFF
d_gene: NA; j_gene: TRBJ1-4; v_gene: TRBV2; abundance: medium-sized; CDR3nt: TGTGCCAGCAGTGGCCGTGGGGGGACTAATGAAAAACTGTTTTTT; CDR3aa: CASSGRGGTNEKLFF
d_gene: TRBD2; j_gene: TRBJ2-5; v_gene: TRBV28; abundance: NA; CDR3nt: TGTGCCAGCAGCACCCGGACTAGCGGGAGCCAAAACCAAGAGACCCAGTACTTC; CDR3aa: CASSTRTSGSQNQETQYF
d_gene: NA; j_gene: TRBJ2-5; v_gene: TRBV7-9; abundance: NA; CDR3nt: TGTGCCAGCAGCTTAGCGGAATTCGCAGGGACCCAGTACTTC; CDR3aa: CASSLAEFAGTQYF
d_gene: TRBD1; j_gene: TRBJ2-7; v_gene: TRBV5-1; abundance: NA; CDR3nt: TGCGCCAGCAGAACCGGGACAGGTACCTACGAGCAGTACTTC; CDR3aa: CASRTGTGTYEQYF
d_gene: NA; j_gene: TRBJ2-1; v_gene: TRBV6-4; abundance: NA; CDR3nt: TGTGCCAGCAGCGGACGAGCGGAAGACTATGAGCAGTTCTTC; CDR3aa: CASSGRAEDYEQFF
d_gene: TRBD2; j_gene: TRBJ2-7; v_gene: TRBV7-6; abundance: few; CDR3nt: TGTGCCAGCAGCTTAAGGTCGCGTACTAGCGGGAACACCGACGAGCAGTACTTC; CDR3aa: CASSLRSRTSGNTDEQYF
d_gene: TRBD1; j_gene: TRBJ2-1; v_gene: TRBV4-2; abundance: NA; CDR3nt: TGTGCCAGCAGCCTACAGGGGGCTGGCTCCTACAATGAGCAGTTCTTC; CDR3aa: CASSLQGAGSYNEQFF
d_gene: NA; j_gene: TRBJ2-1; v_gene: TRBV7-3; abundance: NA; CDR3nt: TGTGCCAGCAGCAGGCGGGGAGACAATGAGCAGTTCTTC; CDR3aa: CASSRRGDNEQFF
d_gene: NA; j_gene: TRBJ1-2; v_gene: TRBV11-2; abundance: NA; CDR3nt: TGTGCCAGCAGCAGGGAGGGGGGAACCCCCTCCTTC; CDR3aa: CASSREGGTPSF
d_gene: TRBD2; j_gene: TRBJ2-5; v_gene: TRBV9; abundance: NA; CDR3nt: TGTGCCAGCAGCGTAGGGGGAGCGGGGGCCCAAGAGACCCAGTACTTC; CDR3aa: CASSVGGAGAQETQYF
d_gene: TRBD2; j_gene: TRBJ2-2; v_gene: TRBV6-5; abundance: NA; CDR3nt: TGTGCCAGCACCCACCTAGCGGGAGGGGTCGGGGAGCTGTTTTTT; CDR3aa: CASTHLAGGVGELFF
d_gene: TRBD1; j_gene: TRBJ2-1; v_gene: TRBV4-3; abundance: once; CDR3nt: TGCGCCAGCAGCCAAGGTCCCCCCGGGACAGGGGGCTACAATGAGCAGTTCTTC; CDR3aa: CASSQGPPGTGGYNEQFF
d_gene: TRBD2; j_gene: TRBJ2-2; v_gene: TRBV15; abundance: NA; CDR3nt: TGTGCCACCAGCAGACAAGGGACTAGCGGGATACTAACCCTGGACACCGGGGAGCTGTTTTTT; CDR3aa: CATSRQGTSGILTLDTGELFF
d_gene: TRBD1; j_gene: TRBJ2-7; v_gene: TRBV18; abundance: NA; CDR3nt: TGTGCCAGCTCACCAACCGGGACAGGGGGCCACGAGCAGTACTTC; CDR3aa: CASSPTGTGGHEQYF
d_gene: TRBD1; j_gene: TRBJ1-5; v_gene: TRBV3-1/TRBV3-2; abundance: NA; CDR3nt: TGTGCCAGCAGCCAAGACAGGGGGCATCAGCCCCAGCATTTT; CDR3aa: CASSQDRGHQPQHF
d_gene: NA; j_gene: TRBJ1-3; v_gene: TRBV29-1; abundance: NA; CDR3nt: TGCAGCGTGAGGCCACAGGGCGCCGACACCATATATTTT; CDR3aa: CSVRPQGADTIYF
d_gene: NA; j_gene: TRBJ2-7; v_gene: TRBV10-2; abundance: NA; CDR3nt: TGCGCCAGCATCAAGGGGGGGTCCGGGGTCGACGAGCAGTACTTC; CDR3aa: CASIKGGSGVDEQYF
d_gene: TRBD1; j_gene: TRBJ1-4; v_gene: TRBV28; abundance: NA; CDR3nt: TGTGCCAGCAGGACGACAGGGTCTTTAGAAAAACTGTTTTTT; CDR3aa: CASRTTGSLEKLFF